These 20 T cell receptor beta chains originate from one sample sequenced in a study of shared clonotypes between healthy human individuals. Sequencing used immunoSEQ multiplex PCR; TCRdb keeps in-frame clones, though not all of them. The table shows some 2.3 million clones, with just over 90% occurring only once. Specimen: naive CD4+ T cells from PBMCs. Subset of the sample: CD45RA+ positively selected. The receptors originated from a man aged 18 to 29 in good health. Some clones in this sample may be carry-over from other donors' samples.

The V and J genes are TRBV7-9 and TRBJ1-6, with a possible D match to TRBD1 (6 bases). V lost 7 bases, J lost 11 bases, and 21 bases lay in between. This CDR3 region has 15 residues. Germline V gene sequence: CDR1 SEHNR, CDR2 FQNEAQ (reference sequence). CDR3 amino acids: CASNTVGARMPPLHF. CDR3 in DNA: TGTGCCAGCAACACCGTGGGGGCCCGAATGCCACCCCTCCACTTT.

The chain is built from TRBV7-8 and TRBJ1-2, with D perhaps matching TRBD1 (5 bases). The CDR3 loop spans 14 amino acids. The germline V and J ends were trimmed by 2 bases and 6 bases, with 13 bases remaining between them. Germline CDR1 reads SGHVS; CDR2 reads FQNEAQ. CDR3: CASSLNPGLNGYTF. Here the CDR3 DNA reads TGTGCCAGCAGCTTAAACCCAGGGTTAAATGGCTACACCTTC.

This sequence joins TRBV18 and TRBJ1-2; 7 bases map to TRBD1. The J segment lost 7 bases and the V segment lost 2 bases, leaving 7 bases of the junction unmatched. There are 14 residues in the CDR3. Germline lookup yields CDR1 KGHSH and CDR2 LQKENI. The CDR3: CASSPDRDVIGYTF. CDR3 coding DNA: TGTGCCAGCTCACCAGACAGGGACGTTATTGGCTACACCTTC.

V usage is TRBV5-1 and J usage is TRBJ1-1; the D gene is possibly TRBD1 (5 bases). The V and J ends lost 5 bases and 4 bases respectively, with 15 bases between them. The CDR3 runs to 14 residues. CDR1 and CDR2 (germline): SGHRS, YFSETQ. CDR3 bases: TGCGCCAGCAGGACCCAGGGTGGGGGCACTGAAGCTTTCTTT. Amino acid sequence: CASRTQGGGTEAFF.

The chain carries TRBV18 and TRBJ1-2, with D perhaps matching TRBD1 (6 bases). The CDR3 is made up of 14 amino acids. V dropped 0 bases and J dropped 3 bases, with 8 bases sitting between them. CDR1 is KGHSH and CDR2 is LQKENI in the germline V gene. The CDR3 here is CASSPPDRHYGYTF. CDR3 sequence (DNA): TGTGCCAGCTCACCACCGGACAGACACTATGGCTACACCTTC.

This clone was detected only once. The chain couples TRBV29-1 to TRBJ1-1; maybe TRBD1 (5 bases). V lost 2 bases and J 3 bases, leaving 13 bases between the germline ends. This CDR3 region has 14 residues. CDR1 is SQVTM and CDR2 is ANQGSEA in the germline V gene. CDR3 amino acids: CSVEYPGTDTEAFF. CDR3 nucleotide sequence: TGCAGCGTTGAATACCCCGGGACGGACACTGAAGCTTTCTTT.

The V call is TRBV5-1, the J call TRBJ2-3, with no clear D. The V and J ends lost 0 bases and 5 bases respectively, with 7 bases between them. The CDR3 runs to 13 residues. Germline V gene lookup returns CDR1 SGHRS and CDR2 YFSETQ. This CDR3 is CASSLGGKDTQYF. The CDR3 DNA follows: TGCGCCAGCAGCTTGGGTGGTAAAGATACGCAGTATTTT.

The CDR3: CASSDAAGREGADTQYF. As DNA, the CDR3 is TGTGCCAGCAGTGACGCCGCAGGGCGGGAAGGGGCAGATACGCAGTATTTT. The chain carries TRBV25-1 and TRBJ2-3, with D maybe TRBD2 (6 bases). The CDR3 is 17 amino acids. In germline, CDR1 is MGHDK, CDR2 SYGVNS. Trimming removed 3 bases at V and 4 bases at J, with 20 bases between. Using reference TRBV25-1 and TRBJ2-3 for the parts outside the CDR3, the full variable domain is EADIYQTPRYLVIGTGKKITLECSQTMGHDKMYWYQQDPGMELHLIHYSYGVNSTEKGDLSSESTVSRIRTEHFPLTLESARPSHTSQYLCASSDAAGREGADTQYFGPGTRLTVL.

This rearrangement joins TRBV10-1 to TRBJ2-2; D gene unclear. Trimming took 5 bases from V and 1 from J, leaving 11 bases between them. The germline gives CDR1 WNHNN, CDR2 SYGVQD (reference sequence). The CDR3 sequence is 15 residues long. The CDR3 loop is CASSHGDQNTGELFF. The CDR3, as DNA: TGCGCCAGCAGTCACGGAGATCAGAACACCGGGGAGCTGTTTTTT.

CDR3 protein: CASSIAAGETQYF. CDR3 in DNA: TGTGCCAGTAGTATTGCAGCTGGGGAGACCCAGTACTTC. This rearrangement joins TRBV19 to TRBJ2-5, with unresolved D. Germline assignment: CDR1 LNHDA and CDR2 SQIVND (reference sequence). V lost 3 bases to trimming and J lost 5 bases, with 10 bases between them. The CDR3 extends over 13 amino acids.

This CDR3 is CASNRWDTEAFF. The DNA for the CDR3 is TGTGCCAGCAACCGGTGGGACACTGAAGCTTTCTTT. The chain employs TRBV6-5 and TRBJ1-1, with D uncertain. Trimming removed 7 bases from V and 3 bases from J, with 9 bases in between. The CDR3 spans 12 residues. Germline CDR1 is MNHEY and CDR2 is SVGAGI.

This clone was detected only a few times. The chain joins TRBV7-2 to TRBJ1-2, with a possible D match to TRBD1 (6 bases). The CDR3 sequence is 14 residues long. Germline V gives CDR1 SGHTA, CDR2 FQGNSA. Trimming removed 5 bases at V and 4 bases at J, with 14 bases between. CDR3 protein: CASSTRGDLYGYTF. CDR3 nucleotide sequence: TGTGCCAGCAGCACGAGGGGGGACCTCTATGGCTACACCTTC.

The chain couples TRBV30 to TRBJ1-1; D gene unclear. The V gene's germline CDR1 is GTSNPN and CDR2 SVGIG (reference sequence). This CDR3 comprises 15 residues. The V gene lost 4 bases and the J gene lost 0 bases, with 15 bases spanning the gap. The CDR3 loop reads CAWMPGKVLNTEAFF. The CDR3, as DNA: TGTGCCTGGATGCCGGGAAAGGTGCTGAACACTGAAGCTTTCTTT.

The chain combines TRBV19 with TRBJ1-1; 7 bases line up with TRBD1. From germline, CDR1 is LNHDA and CDR2 SQIVND (reference sequence). The V segment lost 5 bases and the J segment 1 base; nucleotides outside the gene matches: 7. The CDR3 consists of 15 residues. The CDR3 reads CASSPTDRQNTEAFF. CDR3 DNA sequence: TGTGCCAGTAGTCCCACGGACAGGCAGAACACTGAAGCTTTCTTT.

V usage is TRBV6-1 and J usage is TRBJ1-2, with TRBD1 identical over 7 bases. Germline-derived CDR1 and CDR2 are MNHNS and SASEGT. The length of the CDR3 is 12 residues. Losses at the gene ends were 9 bases for V and 5 bases for J; bases not matched to a gene: 6. DNA for the CDR3: TGTGCCAGTAGCCAGGGGGTATATGGCTACACCTTC. Encoded protein: CASSQGVYGYTF.

Of note for this clone: Distinct nucleotide sequences in the sample also encode this CDR3. The chain couples TRBV28 to TRBJ1-1; D is ambiguous. The germline V gene has CDR1 MDHEN and CDR2 SYDVKM. V lost 1 base and J 3 bases, leaving 3 bases between the germline ends. The CDR3 extends over 12 amino acids. DNA for the CDR3: TGTGCCAGCAGTTTATTACACACTGAAGCTTTCTTT. Translated, it gives CASSLLHTEAFF.

The chain employs TRBV5-1 and TRBJ1-4; D remains unclear. Looked up from germline, CDR1 is SGHRS and CDR2 is YFSETQ. V was cut by 0 bases and J by 2 bases, with 11 bases left in between. This CDR3 is 16 amino acids long. The CDR3 coding sequence is TGCGCCAGCAGCTTGGCCTTCAGGACCACTAATGAAAAACTGTTTTTT. Its translation is CASSLAFRTTNEKLFF. Full variable domain (outside the CDR3, taken from reference TRBV5-1 and TRBJ1-4): KAGVTQTPRYLIKTRGQQVTLSCSPISGHRSVSWYQQTPGQGLQFLFEYFSETQRNKGNFPGRFSGRQFSNSRSEMNVSTLELGDSALYLCASSLAFRTTNEKLFFGSGTQLSVL.

The chain carries TRBV7-9 and TRBJ2-3, with 8 bases lining up with TRBD2. CDR1 and CDR2 from the germline V gene are SEHNR and FQNEAQ (reference sequence). V lost 5 bases and J lost 0; bases outside the gene matches: 7. The CDR3 sequence is 16 residues long. The CDR3 sequence is CASSARLAMSTDTQYF. CDR3 coding DNA: TGTGCCAGCAGCGCCAGACTAGCGATGAGCACAGATACGCAGTATTTT.

As regards this clone: The same CDR3 is also encoded by other DNA sequences in this sample. This chain connects TRBV5-1 to TRBJ1-4; maybe TRBD1 (6 bases). Per germline, CDR1 SGHRS and CDR2 YFSETQ. The CDR3 loop spans 15 amino acids. V lost 0 bases and J lost 5, with 11 bases in between. CDR3 in amino acids: CASSLAGAGNEKLFF. The CDR3, as DNA: TGCGCCAGCAGCTTGGCGGGGGCAGGGAATGAAAAACTGTTTTTT.

The V and J genes are TRBV11-2 and TRBJ1-4; 9 bases map to TRBD1. Germline lookup yields CDR1 SGHAT and CDR2 FQNNGV. Unmatched junction bases numbered 1, after V lost 5 bases and J lost 3 bases. There are 14 residues in the CDR3. The CDR3 is CASSRQGANEKLFF. Here the CDR3 DNA reads TGTGCCAGCAGCCGACAGGGGGCTAATGAAAAACTGTTTTTT.